The present T cell receptor (beta chain) was sequenced within a study of T-cell memory formation after mild COVID-19. About the research overall: Largely, the TCR clusters proved donor specific. Study conclusions and caveats: Clones shrinking between day 15 and 85 showed a balanced CD4/CD8 split, and those that grew later tilted toward CD4+. Confirmation of SARS-CoV-2 specificity was lacking for second-wave clones peaking day 37.

The CDR3 is 13 amino acids. V lost 11 bases to trimming and J lost 2 bases, with 12 bases between them. Constant-segment primers and 5'RACE yielded cDNA libraries for TCR alpha and TCR beta, each carrying sample barcodes and UMIs. TCRdb independently ran MiXCR on the 5' RACE reads; one entry per CDR3 protein. The table lists 500,000 to 650,000 distinct CDR3 sequences, less than 25% of them singletons. Points on this clonotype: Its antigen is unidentified.

The V gene is TRBV12-3 or TRBV12-4, the J gene TRBJ2-2; possible D gene TRBD2, 6 bases. Sequencing was done on a sample of PBMCs or a T cell subset sorted from them (not recorded which). This TCR came from an adult woman who had mild COVID-19 (a few samples of this study predate the infection). Cell type and time point are not known. CDR3 bases: TGTGCCGGGGGGACTGATAACACCGGGGAGCTGTTTTTT. This encodes CAGGTDNTGELFF.